This is a list of T cell receptor beta chains from one sample in a study of blood T cell repertoires in COVID-19. Method: immunoSEQ multiplex PCR; TCRdb's copy keeps in-frame clones and lacks some. The sample records under 80,000 clones, about 80% being singletons. What was sequenced was peripheral blood. These receptors all come from a woman aged 55-69 years with acute or convalescent COVID-19. CDR3s include the opening cysteine and the closing phenylalanine or tryptophan. A D gene is named only where the DNA matches it firmly. Expanded clones are given a class, and other clones once, few, many or no size at all.

d_gene: TRBD1
j_gene: TRBJ1-2
v_gene: TRBV7-2
abundance: -
CDR3aa: CASSLGQAGYGYTF
CDR3nt: TGTGCCAGCAGCCTGGGACAGGCGGGCTATGGCTACACCTTC

d_gene: -
j_gene: TRBJ2-7
v_gene: TRBV7-9
abundance: -
CDR3aa: CASSPGAPVYEQYF
CDR3nt: TGTGCCAGCAGTCCAGGGGCGCCGGTCTACGAGCAGTACTTC

d_gene: -
j_gene: TRBJ1-5
v_gene: TRBV19
abundance: -
CDR3aa: CASGWAGDITNQPQHF
CDR3nt: TGTGCCAGTGGGTGGGCTGGGGACATAACCAATCAGCCCCAGCATTTT

d_gene: -
j_gene: TRBJ1-2
v_gene: TRBV24-1
abundance: -
CDR3aa: CATSAKTEYGYTF
CDR3nt: TGTGCCACCAGTGCCAAGACAGAGTATGGCTACACCTTC

d_gene: TRBD2
j_gene: TRBJ2-1
v_gene: TRBV5-1
abundance: -
CDR3aa: CASSFGRLAGNEQFF
CDR3nt: TGCGCCAGCAGCTTTGGTAGGCTAGCGGGGAATGAGCAGTTCTTC

d_gene: TRBD1
j_gene: TRBJ2-7
v_gene: TRBV10-3
abundance: -
CDR3aa: CAISDSGQSSYEQYF
CDR3nt: TGTGCCATCAGTGACTCGGGACAGAGCTCCTACGAGCAGTACTTC

d_gene: -
j_gene: TRBJ1-1
v_gene: TRBV3-1/TRBV3-2
abundance: few
CDR3aa: CASRGVGGTEAFF
CDR3nt: TGTGCCAGCAGAGGGGTCGGAGGGACTGAAGCTTTCTTT

d_gene: TRBD1
j_gene: TRBJ2-5
v_gene: TRBV5-4
abundance: -
CDR3aa: CASSERQGAGETQYF
CDR3nt: TGTGCCAGCAGCGAACGCCAGGGGGCGGGGGAGACCCAGTACTTC

d_gene: -
j_gene: TRBJ1-6
v_gene: TRBV5-1
abundance: -
CDR3aa: CASSLSNNSPLHF
CDR3nt: TGCGCCAGCAGCTTGTCCAATAATTCACCCCTCCACTTT

d_gene: TRBD1
j_gene: TRBJ1-2
v_gene: TRBV7-2
abundance: few
CDR3aa: CASSLAFNRGDGYTF
CDR3nt: TGTGCCAGCAGCTTAGCTTTTAACAGGGGAGACGGCTACACCTTC

d_gene: TRBD1
j_gene: TRBJ2-3
v_gene: TRBV27
abundance: -
CDR3aa: CASSLGGTGQTFSQYF
CDR3nt: TGTGCCAGCAGTTTAGGGGGGACAGGCCAGACTTTTTCGCAGTATTTT

d_gene: TRBD1
j_gene: TRBJ2-6
v_gene: TRBV5-1
abundance: once
CDR3aa: CASSTRQGSQGVLTF
CDR3nt: TGCGCCAGCAGCACGAGACAGGGTTCTCAGGGGGTCCTGACTTTC

d_gene: TRBD1
j_gene: TRBJ2-2
v_gene: TRBV18
abundance: few
CDR3aa: CASSSGQGNTGELFF
CDR3nt: TGTGCCAGCTCATCGGGACAGGGAAACACCGGGGAGCTGTTTTTT

d_gene: TRBD1
j_gene: TRBJ2-7
v_gene: TRBV10-1
abundance: -
CDR3aa: CASSESKPGTEAAEQYF
CDR3nt: TGCGCCAGCAGTGAGTCGAAACCCGGGACAGAGGCAGCCGAGCAGTACTTC

d_gene: TRBD1
j_gene: TRBJ1-5
v_gene: TRBV6-6
abundance: once
CDR3aa: CASSQGQGPSLPQHF
CDR3nt: TGTGCCAGCAGCCAGGGACAGGGTCCTTCTCTCCCCCAGCATTTT

d_gene: -
j_gene: TRBJ2-1
v_gene: TRBV7-4
abundance: once
CDR3aa: CASSLGVRRGSYNEQFF
CDR3nt: TGTGCCAGCAGCTTAGGGGTTCGCAGAGGCTCCTACAATGAGCAGTTCTTC

d_gene: TRBD1
j_gene: TRBJ2-5
v_gene: TRBV24-1
abundance: once
CDR3aa: CATSERQGAGQETQYF
CDR3nt: TGTGCCACCAGTGAGCGACAGGGGGCAGGGCAAGAGACCCAGTACTTC

d_gene: -
j_gene: TRBJ1-2
v_gene: TRBV6-5
abundance: -
CDR3aa: CASSYLGWRDYGYTF
CDR3nt: TGTGCCAGCAGTTACTTAGGTTGGAGGGACTATGGCTACACCTTC

d_gene: -
j_gene: TRBJ1-5
v_gene: TRBV6-6
abundance: -
CDR3aa: CASRQQGWGNQPQHF
CDR3nt: TGTGCCAGCAGACAACAGGGTTGGGGGAATCAGCCCCAGCATTTT

d_gene: TRBD1
j_gene: TRBJ1-5
v_gene: TRBV2
abundance: once
CDR3aa: CASRETGAYNQPQHF
CDR3nt: TGTGCCAGCAGGGAGACAGGGGCATACAATCAGCCCCAGCATTTT

d_gene: -
j_gene: TRBJ1-2
v_gene: TRBV5-1
abundance: once
CDR3aa: CASSLDPRARGGYTF
CDR3nt: TGCGCCAGCAGCTTGGACCCCAGGGCTCGAGGAGGCTACACCTTC

d_gene: TRBD1
j_gene: TRBJ1-6
v_gene: TRBV11-2
abundance: once
CDR3aa: CASSHLRGRNSPLHF
CDR3nt: TGTGCCAGCAGCCACCTCAGGGGGAGGAATTCACCCCTCCACTTT

d_gene: -
j_gene: TRBJ2-3
v_gene: TRBV6-1
abundance: -
CDR3aa: CASSDPVIATSTDTQYF
CDR3nt: TGTGCCAGCAGTGATCCTGTCATTGCAACTAGCACAGATACGCAGTATTTT

d_gene: -
j_gene: TRBJ1-1
v_gene: TRBV19
abundance: -
CDR3aa: CASSMGPGTEAFF
CDR3nt: TGTGCCAGTAGTATGGGGCCGGGCACTGAAGCTTTCTTT

d_gene: -
j_gene: TRBJ1-2
v_gene: TRBV12-3/TRBV12-4
abundance: -
CDR3aa: CASSFGSLGYTF
CDR3nt: TGTGCCAGCAGTTTCGGTAGTCTCGGCTACACCTTC

d_gene: TRBD2
j_gene: TRBJ2-1
v_gene: TRBV3-1/TRBV3-2
abundance: -
CDR3aa: CASSQGLAGGHEQFF
CDR3nt: TGTGCCAGCAGCCAGGGACTAGCGGGGGGGCATGAGCAGTTCTTC

d_gene: TRBD1
j_gene: TRBJ1-6
v_gene: TRBV19
abundance: -
CDR3aa: CASSPRGTGSYNSPLHF
CDR3nt: TGTGCCAGTAGTCCTCGTGGGACAGGCTCCTATAATTCACCCCTCCACTTT

d_gene: -
j_gene: TRBJ1-4
v_gene: TRBV6-5
abundance: -
CDR3aa: CASSYAQGSNEKLFF
CDR3nt: TGTGCCAGCAGTTACGCACAAGGGAGTAATGAAAAACTGTTTTTT

d_gene: TRBD1
j_gene: TRBJ2-1
v_gene: TRBV18
abundance: -
CDR3aa: CASSPGTGVYNEQFF
CDR3nt: TGTGCCAGCTCACCTGGGACAGGGGTTTACAATGAGCAGTTCTTC

d_gene: TRBD1
j_gene: TRBJ1-1
v_gene: TRBV5-1
abundance: -
CDR3aa: CASSTSGQGAIMNTEAFF
CDR3nt: TGCGCCAGCAGCACCTCGGGACAGGGGGCCATTATGAACACTGAAGCTTTCTTT

d_gene: -
j_gene: TRBJ1-2
v_gene: TRBV10-1
abundance: -
CDR3aa: CASSSRLTYGYTF
CDR3nt: TGCGCCAGCAGTTCGAGGTTGACCTATGGCTACACCTTC

d_gene: -
j_gene: TRBJ2-5
v_gene: TRBV10-3
abundance: -
CDR3aa: CAISQDQETQYF
CDR3nt: TGTGCCATCAGCCAGGATCAAGAGACCCAGTACTTC

d_gene: TRBD1
j_gene: TRBJ1-1
v_gene: TRBV19
abundance: -
CDR3aa: CASSQTGGTEAFF
CDR3nt: TGTGCCAGTAGTCAGACAGGGGGCACTGAAGCTTTCTTT

d_gene: -
j_gene: TRBJ2-7
v_gene: TRBV7-9
abundance: -
CDR3aa: CASSLKYSYEQYF
CDR3nt: TGTGCCAGCAGCTTAAAGTACAGCTACGAGCAGTACTTC